This TCR beta chain was observed in a study of T cells after yellow fever vaccination. Findings and caveats of the study: Abundant clonotypes (contaminants from the bulk population) could be present in FACS-sorted repertoires. Re-detected after boosting: most primary clones, around 97% of CD4 and about 89% of CD8.

It was through 5'RACE template switching that TCR cDNA was made, with a universal primer site and UMIs added. TCRdb reprocessed the 5' RACE reads via MiXCR and lists one record per CDR3 protein. Of some 500,000 distinct CDR3 sequences in the sample, approximately 15% were seen once. As for this clonotype: The antigen is not known.

The CDR3 has 14 amino acids. Germline V CDR1 and CDR2: DFQATT, SNEGSKA (reference sequence). Trimming took 0 bases from V and 5 from J, leaving 12 bases between them. The sequence came from a young man who received the YFV17D yellow fever vaccine. The input for sequencing was PBMCs, taken on the day of the yellow fever booster vaccination. V is TRBV20-1 and J is TRBJ2-3; D unresolved. CDR3 nucleotide sequence: TGCAGTGCTAGAGATGGCTCTGTGGTAGATACGCAGTATTTT. It is translated as CSARDGSVVDTQYF.